This T cell receptor beta chain was obtained from a study of CD8+ T cells in alopecia areata. Extraction of RNA preceded its reverse transcription into cDNA, which served as the sequencing template. The table came from immunoSEQ multiplex PCR; TCRdb's copy has only in-frame clones and leaves some out. The sample gives over 200,000 clones, around three fifths of which show up once; around 0.46% is in the top ten. The source was CD4+ T cells sorted from blood, collected at week 0. This sequence was found in a human donor with alopecia areata.

The chain's CDR3 is CASSLDSRTQYF. In DNA, the CDR3 is TGTGCCAGCAGCTTAGATTCCCGGACCCAGTACTTC. This chain links TRBV7-9 with TRBJ2-5, with D unclear. The CDR3 extends over 12 amino acids. CDR1 and CDR2 from the germline V gene are SEHNR and FQNEAQ (reference sequence). Trimming removed 1 base at V and 7 bases at J, with 7 bases between. The full variable domain, with the rest looked up from reference TRBV7-9 and TRBJ2-5, is DTGVSQNPRHKITKRGQNVTFRCDPISEHNRLYWYRQTLGQGPEFLTYFQNEAQLEKSRLLSDRFSAERPKGSFSTLEIQRTEQGDSAMYLCASSLDSRTQYFGPGTRLLVL.